This T cell receptor (beta chain) was obtained from a study of blood T cells in healthy people across ages. The sample holds a few counts of this clonotype. Next came a second PCR, run for 7 to 11 cycles, which used a sample-barcoded 5' primer along with a J-beta primer mix. Through a template-switch adaptor with 12 random nucleotides, each cDNA molecule received a tag. A single record per CDR3 protein comes from TCRdb applying MiXCR to the 5' RACE reads. This sample has around 870,000 distinct CDR3 sequences; under 30% occur once, and the top ten carry roughly 17%. The CDR3 extends over 15 amino acids. V lost 0 bases, J lost 4 bases, and 12 bases lay in between. The germline CDR1 and CDR2 sequences are LGHDT and YNNKEL (reference sequence).

The chain combines TRBV3-1 with TRBJ1-2; possible D gene TRBD1, 5 bases. The sample consisted of blood. The receptor was derived from a woman older than 75 in good health. DNA for the CDR3: TGTGCCAGCAGCCAAGATCCCAGGGCCTTCTATGGCTACACCTTC. This encodes CASSQDPRAFYGYTF.